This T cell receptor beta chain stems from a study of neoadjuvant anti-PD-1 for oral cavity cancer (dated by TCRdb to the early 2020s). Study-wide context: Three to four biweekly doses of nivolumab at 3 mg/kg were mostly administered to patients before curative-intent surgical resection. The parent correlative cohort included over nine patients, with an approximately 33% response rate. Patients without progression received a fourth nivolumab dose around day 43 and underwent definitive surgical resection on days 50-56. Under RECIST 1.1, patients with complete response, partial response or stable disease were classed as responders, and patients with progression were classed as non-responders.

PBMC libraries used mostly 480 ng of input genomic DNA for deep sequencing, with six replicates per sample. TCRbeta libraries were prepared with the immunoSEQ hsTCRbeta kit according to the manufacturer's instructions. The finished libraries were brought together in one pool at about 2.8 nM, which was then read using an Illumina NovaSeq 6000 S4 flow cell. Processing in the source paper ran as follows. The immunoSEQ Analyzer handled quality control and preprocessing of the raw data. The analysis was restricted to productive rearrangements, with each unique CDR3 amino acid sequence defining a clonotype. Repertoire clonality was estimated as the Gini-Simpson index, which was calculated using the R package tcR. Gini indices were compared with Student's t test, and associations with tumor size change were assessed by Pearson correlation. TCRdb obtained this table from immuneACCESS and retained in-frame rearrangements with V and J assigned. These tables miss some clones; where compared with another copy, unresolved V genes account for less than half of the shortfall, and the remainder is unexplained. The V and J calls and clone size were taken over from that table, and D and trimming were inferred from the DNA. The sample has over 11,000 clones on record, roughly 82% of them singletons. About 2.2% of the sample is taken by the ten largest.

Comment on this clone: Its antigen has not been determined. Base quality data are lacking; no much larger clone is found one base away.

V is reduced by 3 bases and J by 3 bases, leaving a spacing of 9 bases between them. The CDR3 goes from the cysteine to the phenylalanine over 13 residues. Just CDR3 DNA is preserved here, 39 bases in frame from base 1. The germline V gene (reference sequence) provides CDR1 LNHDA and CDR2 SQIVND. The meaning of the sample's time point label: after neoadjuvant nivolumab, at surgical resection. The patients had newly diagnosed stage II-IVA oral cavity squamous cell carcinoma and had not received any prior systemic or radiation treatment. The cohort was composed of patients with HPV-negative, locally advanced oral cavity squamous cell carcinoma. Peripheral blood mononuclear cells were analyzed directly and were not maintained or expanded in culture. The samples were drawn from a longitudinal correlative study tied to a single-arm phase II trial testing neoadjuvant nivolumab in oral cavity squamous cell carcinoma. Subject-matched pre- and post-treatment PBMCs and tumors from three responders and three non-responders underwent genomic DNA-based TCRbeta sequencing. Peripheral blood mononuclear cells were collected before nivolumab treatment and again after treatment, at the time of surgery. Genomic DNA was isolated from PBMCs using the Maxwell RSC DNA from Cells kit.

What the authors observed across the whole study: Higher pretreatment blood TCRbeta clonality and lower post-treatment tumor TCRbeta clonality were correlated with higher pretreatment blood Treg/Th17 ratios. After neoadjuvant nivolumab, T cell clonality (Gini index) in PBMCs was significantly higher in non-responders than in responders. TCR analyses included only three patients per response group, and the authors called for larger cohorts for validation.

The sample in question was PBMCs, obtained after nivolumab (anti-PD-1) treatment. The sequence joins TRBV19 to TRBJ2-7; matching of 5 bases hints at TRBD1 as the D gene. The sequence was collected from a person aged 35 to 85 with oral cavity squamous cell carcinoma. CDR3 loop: CASSMGQGYEQYF. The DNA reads TGTGCCAGTAGTATGGGCCAGGGCTACGAGCAGTACTTC.